This T cell receptor (beta chain) was identified during a study of blood T cell repertoires in COVID-19. Study-level background: Acute and convalescent COVID-19 samples came from the United States, Italy and Spain. Sources were T cells, B-cell-depleted T cells, or PBMCs; the material itself was cDNA or gDNA.

Germline CDR1 is SGDLS and CDR2 is YYNGEE. The CDR3 sequence is 12 residues long. V lost 0 bases to trimming and J lost 11 bases, with 11 bases between them. Original methodology: Researchers report that nucleated cell counts were estimated from reference gene primer amplification. The data were produced by immunoSEQ multiplex PCR, yet TCRdb's version contains in-frame clones alone and is incomplete. That table gives V, J and clone size, and the DNA gave D and trimming. The repertoire holds about 68,000 clones, more than 70% seen once, with 5% to 6.5% in the top ten. This receptor was identified in a woman in her sixties or seventies with acute or convalescent COVID-19. This chain connects TRBV9 to TRBJ1-1, with unresolved D. Source material: peripheral blood. The DNA for the CDR3 is TGTGCCAGCAGCGTAGTGGAGGGATTGGCTTTCTTT. This translates into CASSVVEGLAFF.